One sample yielded the 29 T cell receptor beta chains listed below, sequenced in a study of T cells after yellow fever vaccination. TCRdb recomputed calls from the 5' RACE reads with MiXCR, one row per CDR3 protein. The sample lists 250,000 to 400,000 distinct CDR3 sequences, roughly 4.3% occurring once. The sequenced sample was PBMCs, obtained 15 days after the yellow fever booster vaccination. These receptor sequences come from a young man who received the YFV17D yellow fever vaccine.

There are many counts of this clonotype. The chain employs TRBV12-3 or TRBV12-4 and TRBJ2-1; 9 bases align to TRBD1. J was trimmed by 9 bases and V by 2 bases; bases with no gene match: 8. The CDR3 length is 15 residues. The CDR3 DNA reads as TGTGCCAGCAGTTTAACAGGGGGCGGATGGGGTGAGCAGTTCTTC. It translates to CASSLTGGGWGEQFF.

The chain carries TRBV7-9 and TRBJ1-2; 7 nucleotides agree with TRBD1. Germline V gene lookup returns CDR1 SEHNR and CDR2 FQNEAQ (reference sequence). The CDR3 has 13 residues. The V and J ends lost 8 bases and 4 bases, in that order; junction bases with no gene match: 7. The CDR3 region has the DNA TGTGCCAGCGGTACAGGGGTCGCCTATGGCTACACCTTC. This encodes CASGTGVAYGYTF.

This clonotype was counted only a few times. V is TRBV11-2 and J is TRBJ2-1; 7 bases map to TRBD2. CDR1 is SGHAT, CDR2 FQNNGV, per germline. V shed 5 bases and J 3 bases; nucleotides not matched to a gene: 10. This CDR3 comprises 16 residues. The CDR3 nucleotides read TGTGCCAGCAGCACAAGACTAGCTTCAAGCTACAATGAGCAGTTCTTC. Translation gives CASSTRLASSYNEQFF.

This clonotype occurred a few times. The chain links TRBV30 to TRBJ2-5; maybe TRBD1 (5 bases). Trimming cost V 5 bases and J 4 bases, with 17 bases left between them. The CDR3 has 14 amino acids. Germline V gives CDR1 GTSNPN, CDR2 SVGIG (reference sequence). CDR3 sequence (DNA): TGTGCCTGGGGCCAGACAGTAAGGGCAGAGACCCAGTACTTC. Translated, it gives CAWGQTVRAETQYF.

This clonotype was observed a few times. The CDR3 loop reads CASSRAGGLDTQYF. DNA of the CDR3: TGTGCCAGCAGCAGGGCGGGGGGTTTAGATACGCAGTATTTT. The gene calls are TRBV7-2 and TRBJ2-3; TRBD2 matches 8 bases. Germline V gene lookup returns CDR1 SGHTA and CDR2 FQGNSA. The CDR3 is 14 residues long. The V and J ends lost 5 bases and 5 bases, in that order; junction bases with no gene match: 6.

This clonotype was picked up many times. V and J are TRBV5-1 and TRBJ1-4; 7 bases match TRBD1. Germline CDR1 SGHRS, CDR2 YFSETQ. The CDR3 runs to 16 residues. Unmatched junction bases numbered 7, after V lost 2 bases and J lost 3 bases. The CDR3 DNA is TGCGCCAGCAGCTTCCTAACAGGGGACGCTAATGAAAAACTGTTTTTT. Encoded protein: CASSFLTGDANEKLFF. The full variable domain, rest sourced from reference TRBV5-1 and TRBJ1-4, is KAGVTQTPRYLIKTRGQQVTLSCSPISGHRSVSWYQQTPGQGLQFLFEYFSETQRNKGNFPGRFSGRQFSNSRSEMNVSTLELGDSALYLCASSFLTGDANEKLFFGSGTQLSVL.

This chain uses TRBV5-4 with TRBJ2-5; 10 nucleotides agree with TRBD2. CDR3 length: 16 amino acids. Trimming took 4 bases from V and 2 from J; bases not matched to a gene: 8. CDR1 and CDR2 from the germline V gene are SGHNT and YYREEE (reference sequence). As DNA, the CDR3 is TGTGCCAGCAGCCCACTAGCGGGGTCGGGTCAAGAGACCCAGTACTTC. It translates to CASSPLAGSGQETQYF.

This rearrangement joins TRBV2 to TRBJ2-4; D is undetermined. Germline CDR1 reads SNHLY; CDR2 reads FYNNEI. V gave up 4 bases and J gave up 6 bases, with 10 bases separating them. This CDR3 region has 13 residues. The CDR3 is CASSVTSPNIQYF. DNA of the CDR3: TGTGCCAGCAGTGTTACAAGCCCAAACATTCAGTACTTC.

This clonotype was seen repeatedly, ten times or more. CDR3 sequence: CASSLSETQYF. DNA of the CDR3: TGTGCCAGCAGTTTATCAGAGACCCAGTACTTC. The rearrangement uses TRBV12-3 or TRBV12-4 and TRBJ2-5; D ambiguous. This CDR3 has 11 amino acids. The germline V and J ends were trimmed by 2 bases and 4 bases, with 2 bases remaining between them.

This chain joins TRBV20-1 and TRBJ1-1; D perhaps matches TRBD1 (5 bases). CDR1 is DFQATT and CDR2 is SNEGSKA in the germline V gene (reference sequence). Trimming took 1 base from V and 11 from J, leaving 11 bases between them. The CDR3 consists of 11 residues. In nucleotides, the CDR3 is TGCAGTGCTAGAGTCGGGGGAAGGGCTTTCTTT. Amino acids: CSARVGGRAFF.

The chain combines TRBV24-1 with TRBJ2-3; D gene ambiguous. Germline V gene sequence: CDR1 KGHDR, CDR2 SFDVKD. The V and J ends lost 5 bases and 5 bases respectively, with 7 bases between them. The CDR3 runs to 12 residues. The DNA for the CDR3 is TGTGCCACCAGTGGAGGAGAAGATACGCAGTATTTT. It specifies CATSGGEDTQYF.

This clonotype has at least ten counts. The chain uses TRBV12-3 or TRBV12-4 and TRBJ2-3; 12 nucleotides agree with TRBD2. The CDR3 is made up of 15 amino acids. The V and J ends lost 6 bases and 3 bases, in that order; junction bases with no gene match: 4. The CDR3: CASSTLAGGTDTQYF. CDR3 bases: TGTGCCAGCAGCACACTAGCGGGGGGAACAGATACGCAGTATTTT.

This chain uses TRBV5-5 with TRBJ1-4, with D perhaps matching TRBD1 (5 bases). This CDR3 contains 14 residues. Trimming took 6 bases from V and 3 from J, leaving 12 bases between them. CDR1 and CDR2 from the germline V gene are SGHKS and YYEKEE (reference sequence). This CDR3 is CASIAGTPNEKLFF. The DNA of the CDR3 is TGTGCCAGCATCGCCGGGACTCCTAATGAAAAACTGTTTTTT. Based on the CDR3 plus reference TRBV5-5 and TRBJ1-4, the full variable domain is DAGVTQSPTHLIKTRGQQVTLRCSPISGHKSVSWYQQVLGQGPQFIFQYYEKEERGRGNFPDRFSARQFPNYSSELNVNALLLGDSALYLCASIAGTPNEKLFFGSGTQLSVL.

The table lists this clonotype with many counts. This chain links TRBV7-6 with TRBJ2-3; tentative D call: TRBD2 (7 bases). Trimming took off 1 base at V and 5 bases at J, with 13 bases between the two ends. Germline V CDR1 and CDR2: SGHVS, FNYEAQ. The CDR3 length is 15 residues. CDR3 in DNA: TGTGCCAGCAGCTTAGGGGGGGGGCATCTAGATACGCAGTATTTT. This translates into CASSLGGGHLDTQYF.

There are a few counts of this clonotype. The V gene is TRBV20-1, the J gene TRBJ2-1; D tentatively fits TRBD1 or TRBD2 (5 bases each). This CDR3 is 14 amino acids long. Trimming took off 2 bases at V and 4 bases at J, with 12 bases between the two ends. Germline values: CDR1 DFQATT, CDR2 SNEGSKA (reference sequence). CDR3 loop: CSARKVGGYNEQFF. CDR3 coding DNA: TGCAGTGCTAGAAAGGTTGGGGGATACAATGAGCAGTTCTTC.

This clonotype was observed a few times. The gene calls are TRBV14 and TRBJ2-5, with 12 bases identical to TRBD2. Germline V CDR1 and CDR2: SGHDN, FVKESK. Losses at the gene ends were 4 bases for V and 1 base for J; bases not matched to a gene: 4. The CDR3 is made up of 16 amino acids. CDR3 protein: CASSPTSGGTQETQYF. In DNA, the CDR3 is TGTGCCAGCAGCCCAACTAGCGGGGGGACCCAAGAGACCCAGTACTTC.

This clonotype occurred many times. The chain has TRBV20-1 and TRBJ2-1; 10 bases are shared with TRBD2. Germline V lookup: CDR1 DFQATT, CDR2 SNEGSKA (reference sequence). V was pared by 6 bases and J by 4 bases, with 6 bases of the junction left unmatched. This CDR3 region has 14 residues. The CDR3 bases are TGCAGTGCCGCTAGCGGGGGCTTATACAATGAGCAGTTCTTC. Encoded protein: CSAASGGLYNEQFF.

This clonotype was seen many times. The chain has TRBV7-9 and TRBJ2-7; the D call may be TRBD1 or TRBD2 (6 bases each). Trimming cost V 5 bases and J 7 bases, with 18 bases left between them. Germline values: CDR1 SEHNR, CDR2 FQNEAQ (reference sequence). The CDR3 extends over 14 amino acids. As DNA, the CDR3 is TGTGCCAGCAGCCGCGAAGGGGGGATAGGGGAGCAGTACGTC. Residues: CASSREGGIGEQYV.

About this clonotype itself: This may be a read error, as it is one base from a much larger clone. This rearrangement joins TRBV12-3 or TRBV12-4 to TRBJ2-2, with D perhaps TRBD1 (5 bases). The CDR3 is 14 residues long. CDR3 sequence: CTSILTGNTGELFF. The CDR3 DNA reads as TGTACCAGCATCCTCACAGGGAACACCGGGGAGCTGTTTTTT.

J is TRBJ2-7 and V is TRBV4-1; 8 bases match TRBD2. V shed 3 bases, J shed 6 bases, and the junction held 4 bases outside the gene matches. Germline-derived CDR1 and CDR2 are MGHRA and YSYEKL. The CDR3 contains 13 residues. CDR3: CASSQSGGFEQYF. The CDR3 DNA is TGCGCCAGCAGCCAGAGCGGGGGTTTCGAGCAGTACTTC.

This clonotype has at least ten counts. The chain uses TRBV10-2 and TRBJ1-2; D is unclear. CDR1 WSHSY and CDR2 SAAADI come from the germline V gene. The CDR3 has 12 residues. V was shortened by 7 bases and J by 7 bases, with 13 bases between the two germline ends. The CDR3 DNA reads TGCGCCAGCACTCCGGCCGTTGGTGGCTACACCTTC. Protein sequence: CASTPAVGGYTF.

The chain uses TRBV4-1 and TRBJ2-5; 7 bases fit TRBD2. The germline V gene encodes CDR1 MGHRA and CDR2 YSYEKL. The CDR3 extends over 17 amino acids. The J segment lost 4 bases and the V segment lost 4 bases, leaving 15 bases of the junction unmatched. The CDR3 loop is CASSPRLGAGLGETQYF. DNA of the CDR3: TGCGCCAGCAGCCCGAGACTTGGAGCGGGGCTGGGAGAGACCCAGTACTTC.

The chain joins TRBV5-6 to TRBJ1-1; no definite D call. CDR3 length equals 15 residues. V was trimmed by 3 bases and J by 1 base, leaving 13 bases between them. Germline V gene lookup returns CDR1 SGHDT and CDR2 YYEEEE. CDR3 DNA: TGTGCCAGCAGCTGGTCGGCGGGATGGAACACTGAAGCTTTCTTT. Translating it yields CASSWSAGWNTEAFF.

This clonotype was detected a few times. This chain connects TRBV20-1 to TRBJ2-5, with 7 bases identical to TRBD2. Trimming took 3 bases from V and 2 from J; bases not matched to a gene: 9. This CDR3 is built from 15 residues. Looked up from germline, CDR1 is DFQATT and CDR2 is SNEGSKA (reference sequence). CDR3 in DNA: TGCAGTGCTAGGGAAGGTCGGGGGGTTCAAGAGACCCAGTACTTC. This encodes CSAREGRGVQETQYF.

In its sample, this clonotype was seen many times. The CDR3 DNA follows: TGTGCCAGCAGCTTAGCGAACAGGGTCCCTGAAGCTTTCTTT. This sequence encodes CASSLANRVPEAFF. The rearrangement links TRBV7-2 to TRBJ1-1; D possibly corresponds to TRBD1 (6 bases). This CDR3 has 14 residues. The germline V and J ends were trimmed by 0 bases and 6 bases, with 11 bases remaining between them. CDR1 is SGHTA, CDR2 FQGNSA, per germline.

This clonotype came up many times. This rearrangement joins TRBV5-5 to TRBJ2-7, with D possibly TRBD1 on 8 matching bases. Per germline, CDR1 SGHKS and CDR2 YYEKEE (reference sequence). Trimming cost V 7 bases and J 3 bases, with 17 bases left between them. There are 14 residues in the CDR3. The CDR3 nucleotides are TGTGCCAGCCAAGGACAGGGAGGGCACTACGAGCAGTACTTC. This sequence encodes CASQGQGGHYEQYF.

The chain carries TRBV29-1 and TRBJ2-3; TRBD2 matches 14 bases. Germline V gives CDR1 SQVTM, CDR2 ANQGSEA. V lost 0 bases and J lost 0; bases outside the gene matches: 11. This CDR3 comprises 20 residues. The CDR3 sequence is CSVEDPLRLAGGTSTDTQYF. The CDR3 DNA sequence: TGCAGCGTTGAAGACCCCTTGAGACTAGCGGGGGGGACTAGCACAGATACGCAGTATTTT.

The chain is built from TRBV5-5 and TRBJ1-6; possibly TRBD1 for D (5 bases). Trimming took 2 bases from V and 5 from J, leaving 14 bases between them. Germline CDR1 reads SGHKS; CDR2 reads YYEKEE (reference sequence). The CDR3 has 16 residues. CDR3 protein: CASSFDGGRNNSPLHF. In DNA form, the CDR3 reads TGTGCCAGCAGCTTTGACGGGGGAAGAAATAATTCACCCCTCCACTTT.

CDR3 protein: CSGNTIGEGQYV. The DNA for the CDR3 is TGCAGCGGTAACACTATTGGGGAAGGGCAGTACGTC. This chain connects TRBV29-1 to TRBJ2-7; D unclear. The CDR3 is 12 amino acids. Germline V lookup: CDR1 SQVTM, CDR2 ANQGSEA. Trimming stripped 7 bases from V and 9 bases from J, with 19 bases between.